Listed below are T cell receptor beta chains from one sample, sequenced in a study of cytotoxic CD8 clonotypes in ibrutinib-treated CLL. Method: immunoSEQ multiplex PCR; TCRdb's copy keeps in-frame clones and lacks some. This table has tens of thousands of clones, about 64% appearing once. Sequencing used PBMCs, obtained after 12 months of ibrutinib treatment. These receptors all come from a human donor with chronic lymphocytic leukemia. The CDR3 runs from the conserved cysteine through the conserved F or W. Fields, in order: CDR3 length, clone size, V gene, D gene, J gene, CDR3 DNA, CDR3 protein. The D gene is left open where the match is weak. Only part of the rows carry a size: once, few, many, or a class if the clone is expanded.

length: 13; size: -; V: TRBV4-3; D: -; J: TRBJ1-5; DNA: TGCGCCAGCAGCCAGGGGGGAAGTCAGCCCCAGCATTTT; CDR3: CASSQGGSQPQHF
length: 13; size: many; V: TRBV2; D: TRBD1; J: TRBJ1-1; DNA: TGTGCCACCAAGGGACAGATGAACACTGAAGCTTTCTTT; CDR3: CATKGQMNTEAFF
length: 15; size: -; V: TRBV28; D: TRBD1; J: TRBJ1-6; DNA: TGTGCCAGCAGTTTGGGGACAGGGGGCGGTTCACCCCTCCACTTT; CDR3: CASSLGTGGGSPLHF
length: 15; size: -; V: TRBV27; D: TRBD1; J: TRBJ1-4; DNA: TGTGCCAGCAGCAACCAGGGGGCAACTAATGAAAAACTGTTTTTT; CDR3: CASSNQGATNEKLFF
length: 14; size: -; V: TRBV7-2; D: -; J: TRBJ2-1; DNA: TGTGCCAGCAGCACATTTCGTGGCTACAATGAGCAGTTCTTC; CDR3: CASSTFRGYNEQFF
length: 13; size: -; V: TRBV7-8; D: -; J: TRBJ1-2; DNA: TGTGCCAGCCACAGACTTAAACTCTATGGCTACACCTTC; CDR3: CASHRLKLYGYTF
length: 14; size: -; V: TRBV9; D: -; J: TRBJ1-2; DNA: TGTGCCAGCAGCGCCATAAGCACAGGGTCGGGCTACACCTTC; CDR3: CASSAISTGSGYTF
length: 15; size: -; V: TRBV7-2; D: TRBD1; J: TRBJ1-4; DNA: TGTGCCAGCAGCTTAGCAGGGACAGGGAATGAAAAACTGTTTTTT; CDR3: CASSLAGTGNEKLFF
length: 15; size: few; V: TRBV7-9; D: -; J: TRBJ2-3; DNA: TGTGCCAGCAGCTTAGATACATCCGGCACAGATACGCAGTATTTT; CDR3: CASSLDTSGTDTQYF
length: 15; size: -; V: TRBV9; D: -; J: TRBJ1-6; DNA: TGTGCCAGCAGCGTAGGACCGGGGGCAATTTCACCCCTCCACTTT; CDR3: CASSVGPGAISPLHF
length: 15; size: -; V: TRBV2; D: -; J: TRBJ1-4; DNA: TGTGCCAGCAGTGAGGCCGGGACGGACATTGGGAAACTGTTTTTT; CDR3: CASSEAGTDIGKLFF
length: 15; size: -; V: TRBV5-8; D: TRBD1; J: TRBJ1-5; DNA: TGTGCCAGCAGCGAGACAGGGGATAGCAATCAGCCCCAGCATTTT; CDR3: CASSETGDSNQPQHF
length: 14; size: -; V: TRBV9; D: -; J: TRBJ2-5; DNA: TGTGCCAGCAGCGTAGCTTGGGGGCAGGAGACCCAGTACTTC; CDR3: CASSVAWGQETQYF
length: 12; size: -; V: TRBV28; D: -; J: TRBJ2-7; DNA: TGTGCCAGCAGTTTATATGGGGGACCGGGGTACTTC; CDR3: CASSLYGGPGYF
length: 18; size: -; V: TRBV15; D: TRBD1; J: TRBJ1-2; DNA: TGTGCCACCAGCAGAGTCCCGATCCGGGACAGGGGTAACTATGGCTACACCTTC; CDR3: CATSRVPIRDRGNYGYTF